These 26 T cell receptor beta chains were all obtained from the same sample, sequenced in a study of CD8+CD57+ T cells in acquired aplastic anemia. Individuals selected for sequencing had exhibited CD8+CD57+ cell expansion on flow cytometry. Profiles of TCR beta VDJ and CDR3 were generated from a genomic DNA template. TCRdb fed the reads into MiXCR, producing one record per CDR3 protein. This sample yields 120,000 or so distinct CDR3 sequences, of which 45% to 60% are seen a single time; approximately 28% belongs to the top ten. Sequencing used sorted CD4+, CD8+, or CD8+CD57+ T cells (not recorded which) from PBMCs. These receptors were collected from a human donor with aplastic anemia.

J is TRBJ1-6 and V is TRBV12-3 or TRBV12-4; no definite D call. The V end lost 7 bases, the J end lost 9 bases, and 16 bases lay between the germline ends. This CDR3 comprises 14 residues. CDR3 sequence reads: CASTMTRIGSPLHF. For the CDR3, the DNA is TGTGCCAGCACCATGACCAGGATAGGTTCACCCCTCCACTTT.

The chain joins TRBV11-3 to TRBJ1-2; D might be TRBD1 (6 bases). The germline V gene encodes CDR1 SGHNT and CDR2 YENEEA. The CDR3 loop spans 15 amino acids. V was clipped by 1 base and J by 2 bases, with 11 bases between them. The CDR3 sequence is CASSLVGQPNYGYTF. Here the CDR3 DNA reads TGTGCCAGCAGCTTAGTTGGACAGCCAAACTATGGCTACACCTTC.

This clonotype was detected only once. V is TRBV7-3 and J is TRBJ2-1; D is uncertain. CDR1 is SGHTA, CDR2 FQGTGA, per germline. The germline V and J ends were trimmed by 2 bases and 3 bases, with 8 bases remaining between them. There are 14 residues in the CDR3. In DNA form, the CDR3 reads TGTGCCAGCAGCTTAGCGGTGATCTACAATGAGCAGTTCTTC. Its translation is CASSLAVIYNEQFF.

This clonotype was detected many times. The rearrangement links TRBV6-6 to TRBJ2-7, with 7 bases fitting TRBD2. Germline CDR1 MNHNY, CDR2 SVGAGI (reference sequence). V shed 0 bases and J 3 bases; nucleotides not matched to a gene: 2. CDR3 length equals 14 residues. CDR3 amino acids: CASSYSTGGYEQYF. The CDR3 nucleotides read TGTGCCAGCAGTTACTCGACGGGGGGCTACGAGCAGTACTTC.

This clonotype was observed many times. The rearrangement joins TRBV11-2 to TRBJ2-3; D not certain. The CDR3 covers 16 residues. Trimming pared 1 base from V and 0 bases from J, leaving 11 bases between. From germline, CDR1 is SGHAT and CDR2 FQNNGV. The CDR3 is CASSLVEAWSTDTQYF. CDR3 nucleotide sequence: TGTGCCAGCAGCTTAGTAGAGGCGTGGAGCACAGATACGCAGTATTTT.

About this clonotype itself: No conserved phenylalanine or tryptophan is present at the end of the CDR3, so a read error is the likely explanation. The rearrangement uses TRBV7-8 and TRBJ2-7, with D perhaps matching TRBD1 (5 bases). The germline gives CDR1 SGHVS, CDR2 FQNEAQ. Trimming removed 0 bases at V and 5 bases at J, with 17 bases between. This CDR3 contains 16 residues. For the CDR3, the DNA is TGTGCCAGCAGCTTAGCTGTTCTAGGCAGGGTACACGAGCAGTACCTC. It translates to CASSLAVLGRVHEQYL.

There are many counts of this clonotype. V is TRBV6-1 and J is TRBJ1-6; 10 bases are a match to TRBD1. The CDR3 spans 15 residues. Germline loops: CDR1 MNHNS, CDR2 SASEGT. Trimming cost V 6 bases and J 6 bases; bases outside gene matches: 5. CDR3 nucleotide sequence: TGTGCCAGCAGAGACAGGGGGCGGCGTAATTCACCCCTCCACTTT. Translation gives CASRDRGRRNSPLHF.

As for this clonotype: A much larger clone sits a single nucleotide away, making a read error possible. The rearrangement joins TRBV19 to TRBJ2-5; the match to TRBD1 covers 7 bases. Germline CDR1 is LNHDA and CDR2 is SQIVND (reference sequence). The CDR3 sequence is 20 residues long. The trim removed 1 base at V and 3 bases at J, leaving 20 bases unmatched. CDR3 residues: CASSIGGSFFSEQGEETQYF. Written as DNA, the CDR3 is TGTGCCAGTAGTATAGGAGGCAGTTTCTTTAGTGAGCAGGGGGAAGAGACCCAGTACTTC.

The rearrangement links TRBV7-8 to TRBJ2-6; D call uncertain. CDR1 and CDR2 from the germline V gene are SGHVS and FQNEAQ. Trimming took 10 bases from V and 3 from J, leaving 10 bases between them. There are 13 residues in the CDR3. The CDR3 here is CATGASGANVLTF. The CDR3, as DNA: TGTGCCACCGGCGCCAGTGGGGCCAACGTCCTGACTTTC. The variable domain in full, with the rest retrieved from reference TRBV7-8 and TRBJ2-6, is GAGVSQSPRYKVAKRGQDVALRCDPISGHVSLFWYQQALGQGPEFLTYFQNEAQLDKSGLPSDRFFAERPEGSVSTLKIQRTQQEDSAVYLCATGASGANVLTFGAGSRLTVL.

The chain recombines TRBV13 with TRBJ1-4; possible D gene TRBD1, 5 bases. CDR1 is PRHDT, CDR2 FYEKMQ, per germline (reference sequence). The CDR3 is 16 residues long. The V end lost 2 bases, the J end lost 0 bases, and 10 bases lay between the germline ends. CDR3 sequence (DNA): TGTGCCAGCAGCTTATCAGGGAGTTCAACTAATGAAAAACTGTTTTTT. This sequence encodes CASSLSGSSTNEKLFF. The full variable domain, its missing parts supplied by reference TRBV13 and TRBJ1-4, is AAGVIQSPRHLIKEKRETATLKCYPIPRHDTVYWYQQGPGQDPQFLISFYEKMQSDKGSIPDRFSAQQFSDYHSELNMSSLELGDSALYFCASSLSGSSTNEKLFFGSGTQLSVL.

This chain uses TRBV7-9 with TRBJ2-2, with D uncertain. CDR3 length: 13 amino acids. Looked up from germline, CDR1 is SEHNR and CDR2 is FQNEAQ (reference sequence). The ends were cut back, 1 base at V and 5 bases at J, with 5 bases in the middle. The CDR3 sequence: CASSLVPTGELFF. The CDR3 DNA reads TGTGCCAGCAGCTTAGTTCCAACCGGGGAGCTGTTTTTT.

The J gene is TRBJ2-1, the V gene TRBV2; no clear D. Germline loops: CDR1 SNHLY, CDR2 FYNNEI. The CDR3 runs to 13 residues. V lost 7 bases, J lost 9 bases, and 16 bases lay in between. The CDR3 bases are TGTGCCAGCACCGGACCCACCCCGGGTGAGCAGTTCTTC. It is translated as CASTGPTPGEQFF.

This clonotype was observed once. The V gene is TRBV19, the J gene TRBJ2-2; D ambiguous. This CDR3 comprises 14 residues. Trimming stripped 6 bases from V and 0 bases from J, with 8 bases between. Germline values: CDR1 LNHDA, CDR2 SQIVND (reference sequence). CDR3 amino acids: CASRSGTNTGELFF. The CDR3 DNA sequence: TGTGCCAGTAGATCTGGGACGAACACCGGGGAGCTGTTTTTT.

The DNA for the CDR3 is TGCAGCGTCAAACGGGACACTAGCACCCAAGAGACCCAGTACTTC. It translates to CSVKRDTSTQETQYF. V gene TRBV29-1 combines with J gene TRBJ2-5; D is perhaps TRBD1 or TRBD2 (6 bases each). The CDR3 is 15 residues long. Germline values: CDR1 SQVTM, CDR2 ANQGSEA. The V end was cut by 6 bases, the J end by 1 base, with 18 bases between.

The chain couples TRBV19 to TRBJ2-5; 7 bases align to TRBD1. Trimming at V came to 5 bases and at J to 2 bases, leaving 8 bases not matched to a gene. This CDR3 region has 15 residues. Germline loops: CDR1 LNHDA, CDR2 SQIVND (reference sequence). CDR3 coding DNA: TGTGCCAGTAGTCCAAGACAGGGTCAACAAGAGACCCAGTACTTC. Protein sequence: CASSPRQGQQETQYF.

This clonotype appeared a single time. The CDR3 DNA reads TGTGCCAGCAGCGTTACTAGCGGGGGGGCCCGAAACACAGATACGCAGTATTTT. It codes for CASSVTSGGARNTDTQYF. The rearrangement links TRBV9 to TRBJ2-3, with 13 bases that match TRBD2. V lost 2 bases and J lost 2; bases outside the gene matches: 8. CDR3 length equals 18 residues. Germline assignment: CDR1 SGDLS and CDR2 YYNGEE.

The chain combines TRBV9 with TRBJ2-7, with D tentatively TRBD1 (6 bases). Trimming pared 3 bases from V and 5 bases from J, leaving 9 bases between. Per germline, CDR1 SGDLS and CDR2 YYNGEE. The CDR3 is 12 amino acids. In DNA, the CDR3 is TGTGCCAGCAGCGCCAGGGGCCACGAGCAGTACTTC. It translates to CASSARGHEQYF. The variable domain in full, completed from reference TRBV9 and TRBJ2-7, reads DSGVTQTPKHLITATGQRVTLRCSPRSGDLSVYWYQQSLDQGLQFLIQYYNGEERAKGNILERFSAQQFPDLHSELNLSSLELGDSALYFCASSARGHEQYFGPGTRLTVT.

V usage is TRBV15 and J usage is TRBJ2-1; 9 nucleotides agree with TRBD2. V shed 5 bases and J 0 bases; nucleotides not matched to a gene: 8. Germline V CDR1 and CDR2: LNHNV, YYDKDF (reference sequence). This CDR3 spans 17 amino acids. The CDR3: CATSPGLAGTSYNEQFF. The CDR3 DNA reads as TGTGCCACCAGCCCTGGGCTAGCGGGGACCTCCTACAATGAGCAGTTCTTC. Full variable domain (missing parts from reference TRBV15 and TRBJ2-1): DAMVIQNPRYQVTQFGKPVTLSCSQTLNHNVMYWYQQKSSQAPKLLFHYYDKDFNNEADTPDNFQSRRPNTSFCFLDIRSPGLGDTAMYLCATSPGLAGTSYNEQFFGPGTRLTVL.

This chain uses TRBV11-2 with TRBJ2-3; tentatively, D is TRBD2 (5 bases). The germline V and J ends were trimmed by 2 bases and 6 bases, with 9 bases remaining between them. Germline V gene lookup returns CDR1 SGHAT and CDR2 FQNNGV. CDR3 length equals 13 residues. The CDR3 sequence is CASSLRRGDTQYF. The CDR3 DNA follows: TGTGCCAGCAGCTTAAGGCGAGGGGATACGCAGTATTTT.

The chain links TRBV19 to TRBJ1-5; no clear D. The germline V gene encodes CDR1 LNHDA and CDR2 SQIVND (reference sequence). The CDR3 runs to 14 residues. The V end lost 7 bases, the J end lost 0 bases, and 10 bases lay between the germline ends. The CDR3 coding sequence is TGTGCCAGTAATTGGGTCTATAGCAATCAGCCCCAGCATTTT. This encodes CASNWVYSNQPQHF.

This chain joins TRBV2 and TRBJ2-5; the match to TRBD2 covers 9 bases. Germline CDR1 is SNHLY and CDR2 is FYNNEI. Losses at the gene ends were 7 bases for V and 4 bases for J; bases not matched to a gene: 10. This CDR3 region has 15 residues. CDR3 in DNA: TGTGCCAGCAAGGCGGGAGGGCCTATCGGAGAGACCCAGTACTTC. It translates to CASKAGGPIGETQYF.

Only a few counts were recorded for this clonotype. The chain's CDR3 is CASQGPYGYTF. CDR3 bases: TGTGCCAGTCAAGGTCCTTATGGCTACACCTTC. The chain combines TRBV19 with TRBJ1-2; D not resolved. Trimming left V 8 bases short and J 5 bases short, with 9 bases between. CDR1 LNHDA and CDR2 SQIVND come from the germline V gene (reference sequence). The CDR3 loop spans 11 amino acids.

V and J are TRBV2 and TRBJ1-6; D possibly corresponds to TRBD1 (5 bases). The length of the CDR3 is 15 residues. Germline V lookup: CDR1 SNHLY, CDR2 FYNNEI. V was shortened by 7 bases and J by 6 bases, with 16 bases between the two germline ends. Here the CDR3 reads CASTKEGIGNSPLHF. DNA for the CDR3: TGTGCCAGCACCAAGGAGGGGATTGGTAATTCACCCCTCCACTTT.

This rearrangement joins TRBV10-3 to TRBJ1-4, with 7 bases aligning to TRBD1. The germline CDR1 and CDR2 sequences are ENHRY and SYGVKD. The length of the CDR3 is 14 residues. V trimming: 3 bases; J trimming: 7 bases; junction bases outside the gene matches: 5. The CDR3 DNA sequence: TGTGCCATCAGTGATCCAGGGGGTGCTGAAAAACTGTTTTTT. Translated, it gives CAISDPGGAEKLFF.

J is TRBJ2-2 and V is TRBV19; tentatively, D is TRBD2 (5 bases). Germline V gives CDR1 LNHDA, CDR2 SQIVND (reference sequence). Trimming took off 7 bases at V and 6 bases at J, with 15 bases between the two ends. The CDR3 loop spans 14 amino acids. Here the CDR3 reads CASTRRSGPGELFF. CDR3 nucleotides: TGTGCCAGTACCAGGAGGTCGGGTCCCGGGGAGCTGTTTTTT.

There are many counts of this clonotype. This chain links TRBV4-3 with TRBJ2-5, with D perhaps given as TRBD1 or TRBD2 (6 bases each). V was shortened by 0 bases and J by 5 bases, with 19 bases between the two germline ends. Germline CDR1 LGHNA, CDR2 YSLEER. The CDR3 consists of 17 residues. The CDR3 nucleotides read TGCGCCAGCAGCCAAGATGGTCCCGGGGGCCTCGGGGAGACCCAGTACTTC. Protein product: CASSQDGPGGLGETQYF.